This TCR beta chain was identified in a study of Tregs in tolerant kidney transplant recipients. Study overall: The nonmyeloablative bone marrow transplants came from related graft donors, with transient mixed chimerism.

The table came from immunoSEQ multiplex PCR; TCRdb's copy has only in-frame clones and leaves some out. The data contain around 66,000 clones, 75% to 90% of them singletons. V was pared by 4 bases and J by 5 bases, with 6 bases of the junction left unmatched. The CDR3 sequence is 15 residues long. CDR1 is MNHEY and CDR2 is SVGAGI in the germline V gene. Unstimulated regulatory T cells (CD4+CD25+CD127-), CD4+CD25- non-regulatory cells, CD4 and CD8 cells were FACS-sorted from thawed PBMCs. An overnight rest at 37°C with around 210 IU/ml IL-2 preceded regulatory T cell sorting from thawed PBMCs. The TCR originated in a human donor who received a combined kidney and bone marrow transplant. The chain uses TRBV6-5 and TRBJ1-4, with 8 bases matching TRBD1. Sequencing was performed on Tregs from blood, taken before the transplant. This CDR3 is CASSWGQAQNEKLFF. The CDR3, as DNA: TGTGCCAGCAGTTGGGGACAGGCCCAAAATGAAAAACTGTTTTTT.